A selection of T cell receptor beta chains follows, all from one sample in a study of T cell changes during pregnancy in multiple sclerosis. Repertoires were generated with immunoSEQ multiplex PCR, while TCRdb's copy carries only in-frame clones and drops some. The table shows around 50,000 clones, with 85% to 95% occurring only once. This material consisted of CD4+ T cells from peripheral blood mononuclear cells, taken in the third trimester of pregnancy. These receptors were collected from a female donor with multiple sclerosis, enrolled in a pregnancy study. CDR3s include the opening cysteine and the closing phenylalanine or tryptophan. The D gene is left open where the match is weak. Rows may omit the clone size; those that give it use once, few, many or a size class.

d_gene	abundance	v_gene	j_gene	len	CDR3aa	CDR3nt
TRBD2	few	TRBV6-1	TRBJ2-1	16	CASSEWGGGHSNEQFF	TGTGCCAGCAGTGAATGGGGGGGAGGGCATTCCAATGAGCAGTTCTTC
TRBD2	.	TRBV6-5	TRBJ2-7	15	CASRPGTSGPYEQYF	TGTGCCAGCAGGCCCGGGACTAGCGGACCCTACGAGCAGTACTTC
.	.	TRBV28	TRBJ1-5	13	CASKIQGNQPQHF	TGTGCCAGCAAAATACAGGGTAATCAGCCCCAGCATTTT
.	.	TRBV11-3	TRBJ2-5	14	CASSLDGGLETQYF	TGTGCCAGCAGCTTAGACGGGGGGCTGGAGACCCAGTACTTC
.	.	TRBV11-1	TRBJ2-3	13	CASSLARADTQYF	TGTGCCAGCAGCTTAGCGCGAGCAGATACGCAGTATTTT
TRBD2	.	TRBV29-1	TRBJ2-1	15	CSSTAGLATEGEQFF	TGCAGCTCTACCGCCGGACTAGCGACCGAAGGTGAGCAGTTCTTC
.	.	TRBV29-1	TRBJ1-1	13	CSVGVQGNTEAFF	TGCAGCGTTGGAGTACAGGGAAACACTGAAGCTTTCTTT
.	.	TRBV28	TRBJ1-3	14	CASSFDISGNTIYF	TGTGCCAGCAGTTTTGACATCTCTGGAAACACCATATATTTT
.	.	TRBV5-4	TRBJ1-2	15	CASSLVGPGRYGYTF	TGTGCCAGCAGCTTGGTTGGGCCGGGGAGGTATGGCTACACCTTC
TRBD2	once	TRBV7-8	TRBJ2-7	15	CASSLAGRGGYEQYF	TGTGCCAGCAGCTTAGCCGGACGGGGGGGCTACGAGCAGTACTTC
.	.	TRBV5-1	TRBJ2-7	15	CASKLGTMHGYEQYF	TGCGCCAGCAAACTCGGGACAATGCATGGCTACGAGCAGTACTTC
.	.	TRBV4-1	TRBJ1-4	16	CASSHSGLVNNEKLFF	TGCGCCAGCAGCCACAGCGGGCTGGTTAATAATGAAAAACTGTTTTTT
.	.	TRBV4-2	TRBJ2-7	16	CASSQERTLPQNEQYF	TGTGCCAGCAGCCAAGAGAGGACACTCCCTCAGAACGAGCAGTACTTC
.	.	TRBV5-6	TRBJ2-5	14	CASSLYGTIETQYF	TGTGCCAGCAGCTTGTACGGGACAATAGAGACCCAGTACTTC
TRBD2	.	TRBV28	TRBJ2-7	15	CASSLSLAGVYEQYF	TGTGCCAGCAGTTTGAGTCTAGCGGGAGTCTACGAGCAGTACTTC
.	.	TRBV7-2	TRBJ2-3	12	CASNLGADTQYF	TGTGCCAGCAACCTCGGGGCAGATACGCAGTATTTT
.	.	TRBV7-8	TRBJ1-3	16	CASSPSLGSLRNTIYF	TGTGCCAGCAGCCCGAGCTTGGGCAGCCTGAGAAACACCATATATTTT
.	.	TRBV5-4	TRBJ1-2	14	CASSLSQGPYGYTF	TGTGCCAGCAGCTTGAGCCAGGGCCCCTATGGCTACACCTTC
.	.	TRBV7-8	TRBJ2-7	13	CASSRRSGYEQYF	TGTGCCAGCAGTCGTCGCTCCGGTTACGAGCAGTACTTC